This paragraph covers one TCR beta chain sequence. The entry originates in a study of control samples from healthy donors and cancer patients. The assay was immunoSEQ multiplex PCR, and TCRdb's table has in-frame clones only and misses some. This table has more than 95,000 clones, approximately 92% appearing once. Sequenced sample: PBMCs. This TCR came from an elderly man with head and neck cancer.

The CDR3 sequence is CASATGGSSEAFF. For the CDR3, the DNA is TGCGCCAGCGCCACAGGGGGCTCGTCTGAAGCTTTCTTT. The rearrangement links TRBV10-1 to TRBJ1-1; 9 nucleotides match TRBD1. Trimming cost V 8 bases and J 6 bases; bases outside gene matches: 7. Germline V lookup: CDR1 WNHNN, CDR2 SYGVQD (reference sequence). This CDR3 contains 13 residues.